The next 27 T cell receptor beta chains were all read from a single sample in a study of post-analysis software for immune sequencing data. Study-wide points: TRBV segments more frequent in patients than in controls numbered five and included TRBV5-6, TRBV5-1 and TRBV20-1.

Prepared TCR beta cDNA libraries contained unique molecular identifiers. From the PCR reads, TCRdb called clonotypes with MiXCR, one entry per CDR3 protein. This table has hundreds of thousands of distinct CDR3 sequences, roughly 29% appearing once. These TCRs' antigens remain unknown. Sequencing input: blood. These receptors came from a girl between 5 and 17 years old with multiple sclerosis.

This sequence joins TRBV28 and TRBJ2-1, with D possibly being TRBD1 or TRBD2 (6 bases each). The CDR3 covers 14 residues. With 7 bases removed from V and 9 bases from J, the gap between germline ends came to 19 bases. Germline V CDR1 and CDR2: MDHEN, SYDVKM. The DNA for the CDR3 is TGTGCCAGCAACTCTCCCCCGGGGGCGGGTGAGCAGTTCTTC. Encoded protein: CASNSPPGAGEQFF.

This clonotype was seen only a few times. The chain links TRBV15 to TRBJ2-1; 8 bases fit TRBD1. This CDR3 comprises 16 residues. V shed 1 base, J shed 4 bases, and the junction held 6 bases outside the gene matches. Per germline, CDR1 LNHNV and CDR2 YYDKDF (reference sequence). This chain's CDR3 is CATSRAGTGGYNEQFF. As DNA, the CDR3 is TGTGCCACCAGCAGAGCCGGTACAGGGGGGTACAATGAGCAGTTCTTC.

This chain uses TRBV20-1 with TRBJ2-5; the D call may be TRBD1 or TRBD2 (6 bases each). With 5 bases removed from V and 4 bases from J, the gap between germline ends came to 17 bases. CDR1 is DFQATT and CDR2 is SNEGSKA in the germline V gene (reference sequence). The CDR3 has 14 residues. The CDR3 DNA is TGCAGTGCTGAAGGGGGGCCTGGGATAGAGACCCAGTACTTC. It specifies CSAEGGPGIETQYF.

The sample holds a few counts of this clonotype. The chain has TRBV11-2 and TRBJ2-3; D unresolved. This CDR3 has 12 amino acids. In germline, CDR1 is SGHAT, CDR2 FQNNGV. Trimming cost V 7 bases and J 4 bases, with 9 bases left between them. The CDR3 protein is CASKSVADTQYF. CDR3 coding DNA: TGTGCCAGCAAGTCGGTTGCAGATACGCAGTATTTT. Full variable domain (missing parts from reference TRBV11-2 and TRBJ2-3): EAGVAQSPRYKIIEKRQSVAFWCNPISGHATLYWYQQILGQGPKLLIQFQNNGVVDDSQLPKDRFSAERLKGVDSTLKIQPAKLEDSAVYLCASKSVADTQYFGPGTRLTVL.

The chain is built from TRBV7-2 and TRBJ2-1; the match to TRBD1 covers 8 bases. V shed 2 bases and J 9 bases; nucleotides not matched to a gene: 9. CDR3 length: 15 amino acids. Germline values: CDR1 SGHTA, CDR2 FQGNSA. This CDR3 reads CASSLKTDRVSEQFF. As DNA, the CDR3 is TGTGCCAGCAGCTTAAAAACGGACAGGGTCAGTGAGCAGTTCTTC.

The chain combines TRBV4-3 with TRBJ1-4; D ambiguous. Germline CDR1 and CDR2: LGHNA and YSLEER. The CDR3 length is 13 residues. Trimming stripped 1 base from V and 7 bases from J, with 7 bases between. This CDR3 is CASSQGVFEKLFF. DNA for the CDR3: TGCGCCAGCAGCCAAGGGGTTTTTGAAAAACTGTTTTTT.

The V and J genes are TRBV10-3 and TRBJ1-2; D remains ambiguous. The CDR3 covers 12 residues. The ends were cut back, 2 bases at V and 6 bases at J, with 7 bases in the middle. The germline V gene has CDR1 ENHRY and CDR2 SYGVKD. The CDR3 loop reads CAISEVADGYTF. The CDR3 coding sequence is TGTGCCATCAGTGAGGTCGCAGATGGCTACACCTTC.

The chain links TRBV7-9 to TRBJ2-4; perhaps D is TRBD1 or TRBD2 (5 bases each). The V end was cut by 5 bases, the J end by 6 bases, with 23 bases between. There are 17 residues in the CDR3. Germline assignment: CDR1 SEHNR and CDR2 FQNEAQ (reference sequence). DNA for the CDR3: TGTGCCAGCAGCGGAGCGTTGGGACCCCCGTTGGGAAACATTCAGTACTTC. This translates into CASSGALGPPLGNIQYF.

The chain couples TRBV20-1 to TRBJ2-7, with D perhaps TRBD1 or TRBD2 (5 bases each). The CDR3 length is 14 residues. Trimming cost V 6 bases and J 6 bases, with 21 bases left between them. From germline, CDR1 is DFQATT and CDR2 SNEGSKA (reference sequence). The CDR3 is CSAQNEPPGGEQYF. CDR3 DNA: TGCAGTGCACAAAACGAACCCCCTGGGGGCGAGCAGTACTTC.

The rearrangement links TRBV11-2 to TRBJ2-3, with 13 bases identical to TRBD2. The J segment lost 5 bases and the V segment lost 7 bases, leaving 6 bases of the junction unmatched. Per germline, CDR1 SGHAT and CDR2 FQNNGV. The CDR3 loop spans 15 amino acids. The CDR3 DNA reads TGTGCCAGCACCTGGACTAGCGGGAGAGGAGATACGCAGTATTTT. This sequence encodes CASTWTSGRGDTQYF.

As regards this clonotype: A read error may produce the germline difference seen at one junction end. The J gene is TRBJ2-1, the V gene TRBV6-5; the match to TRBD2 covers 9 bases. The CDR3 is made up of 14 amino acids. Germline V CDR1 and CDR2: MNHEY, SVGAGI. The CDR3 loop is CAGSRKGLAGEQFF. In DNA, the CDR3 is TGTGCCGGCAGCCGAAAGGGACTAGCTGGTGAGCAGTTCTTC.

This clonotype appeared a few times. The chain joins TRBV7-9 to TRBJ1-4; D is uncertain. The germline V gene has CDR1 SEHNR and CDR2 FQNEAQ (reference sequence). V was clipped by 1 base and J by 4 bases, with 22 bases between them. CDR3 length: 19 residues. CDR3 DNA sequence: TGTGCCAGCAGCTTAGTACGGGCTGGCCCGTTCCGTGGTAATGAAAAACTGTTTTTT. This gives the protein CASSLVRAGPFRGNEKLFF.

This clonotype was counted between two and nine times. The chain uses TRBV20-1 and TRBJ2-5; 8 bases line up with TRBD1. V gave up 4 bases and J gave up 6 bases; unmatched junction bases: 7. Germline lookup yields CDR1 DFQATT and CDR2 SNEGSKA (reference sequence). The CDR3 covers 13 residues. The chain's CDR3 is CSANPGQVQTQYF. CDR3 bases: TGCAGTGCTAACCCGGGACAGGTCCAGACCCAGTACTTC.

Ten or more counts support this clonotype. The chain joins TRBV7-8 to TRBJ2-1; a weak D match, TRBD2 (5 bases). The CDR3 contains 17 residues. CDR1 is SGHVS, CDR2 FQNEAQ, per germline. Trimming took 1 base from V and 2 from J, leaving 15 bases between them. The CDR3 DNA is TGTGCCAGCAGCTTAGTAGGCGGCGGAGGACCCTACAATGAGCAGTTCTTC. Amino acid sequence: CASSLVGGGGPYNEQFF.

In its sample, this clonotype was seen a few times. The J gene is TRBJ1-2, the V gene TRBV15; D not certain. This CDR3 is built from 13 residues. Germline CDR1 is LNHNV and CDR2 is YYDKDF (reference sequence). Trimming left V 2 bases short and J 1 base short, with 5 bases between. CDR3 loop: CATSRRLNYGYTF. DNA of the CDR3: TGTGCCACCAGCAGACGGCTTAACTATGGCTACACCTTC.

This chain links TRBV4-3 with TRBJ2-5; 8 bases are shared with TRBD1. Losses at the gene ends were 4 bases for V and 5 bases for J; bases not matched to a gene: 3. Germline V gene sequence: CDR1 LGHNA, CDR2 YSLEER. The CDR3 length is 13 residues. The CDR3 is CASSRTGFETQYF. The CDR3 coding sequence is TGCGCCAGCAGCCGGACAGGGTTCGAGACCCAGTACTTC.

V usage is TRBV15 and J usage is TRBJ2-4, with no clear D. The ends were cut back, 3 bases at V and 0 bases at J, with 9 bases in the middle. Germline CDR1 reads LNHNV; CDR2 reads YYDKDF (reference sequence). The CDR3 spans 15 residues. Written as DNA, the CDR3 is TGTGCCACCAGCAGCCAGACCGTAGCCAAAAACATTCAGTACTTC. Encoded protein: CATSSQTVAKNIQYF.

This clonotype was recorded a few times. CDR3: CASSCKTGTGPHEQYF. The CDR3 DNA sequence: TGTGCCAGCAGCTGCAAGACCGGGACAGGACCCCACGAGCAGTACTTC. The chain joins TRBV11-2 to TRBJ2-7; TRBD1 matches 8 bases. This CDR3 has 16 amino acids. With 4 bases clipped from V and 5 bases from J, the junction kept 13 bases outside the gene matches. Germline V gene data show CDR1 as SGHAT and CDR2 as FQNNGV.

This clonotype showed up just a few times. The chain joins TRBV10-3 to TRBJ2-1, with no clear D. In germline, CDR1 is ENHRY, CDR2 SYGVKD. This CDR3 has 14 amino acids. V dropped 3 bases and J dropped 2 bases, with 8 bases sitting between them. CDR3 sequence reads: CAISEGGPYNEQFF. The CDR3 nucleotides are TGTGCCATCAGTGAAGGTGGGCCCTACAATGAGCAGTTCTTC.

V is TRBV4-3 and J is TRBJ2-1, with D possibly matching TRBD2 (6 bases). The CDR3 runs to 13 residues. Per the germline V gene, CDR1 is LGHNA and CDR2 is YSLEER. V was pared by 3 bases and J by 8 bases, with 11 bases between. CDR3 amino acids: CASSHGSGHEQFF. The CDR3 region has the DNA TGCGCCAGCAGCCACGGGAGTGGGCATGAGCAGTTCTTC.

This sequence joins TRBV2 and TRBJ1-4; D is unclear. The CDR3 has 15 residues. V lost 2 bases and J 0 bases, leaving 7 bases between the germline ends. Per the germline V gene, CDR1 is SNHLY and CDR2 is FYNNEI. The CDR3 DNA sequence: TGTGCCAGCAGTGAACAGGAGTCAACTAATGAAAAACTGTTTTTT. Protein product: CASSEQESTNEKLFF.

This clonotype appeared a few times. The rearrangement joins TRBV4-3 to TRBJ2-5, with a possible D match to TRBD2 (6 bases). Germline loops: CDR1 LGHNA, CDR2 YSLEER. CDR3 size: 13 residues. Trimming pared 0 bases from V and 10 bases from J, leaving 12 bases between. The CDR3 spells CASSQDGTLLQYF. In DNA form, the CDR3 reads TGCGCCAGCAGCCAAGATGGGACTTTACTCCAGTACTTC.

The V gene is TRBV27, the J gene TRBJ1-2; D is undetermined. This CDR3 has 16 amino acids. Trimming cost V 3 bases and J 4 bases, with 18 bases left between them. CDR1 MNHEY and CDR2 SMNVEV come from the germline V gene (reference sequence). Here the CDR3 reads CASSFRRTGAGYGYTF. CDR3 DNA sequence: TGTGCCAGCAGTTTCCGCCGGACGGGAGCGGGCTATGGCTACACCTTC.

This clonotype was seen a handful of times. The rearrangement uses TRBV7-9 and TRBJ2-3; D is ambiguous. There are 13 residues in the CDR3. Per germline, CDR1 SEHNR and CDR2 FQNEAQ (reference sequence). The ends were cut back, 5 bases at V and 6 bases at J, with 12 bases in the middle. CDR3 DNA sequence: TGTGCCAGCAGCCCGGAGATTAGGGATACGCAGTATTTT. Translated: CASSPEIRDTQYF.

Regarding this clonotype: A much larger clone sits a single nucleotide away, making a read error possible. This sequence joins TRBV28 and TRBJ2-1; D is unresolved. The germline V gene encodes CDR1 MDHEN and CDR2 SYDVKM. The CDR3 covers 11 residues. Between the trimmed V and J ends, which lost 2 bases and 8 bases, there was a span of 4 bases. DNA of the CDR3: TGTGCCAGCAGTTTACTACATGAGCAGTTCTTC. Amino acid sequence: CASSLLHEQFF.

Only a few counts were recorded for this clonotype. The chain couples TRBV9 to TRBJ1-5, with D hard to call. Per the germline V gene, CDR1 is SGDLS and CDR2 is YYNGEE. The length of the CDR3 is 14 residues. Trimming removed 4 bases at V and 1 base at J, with 9 bases between. The CDR3 region is CASSPPGSNQPQHF. The CDR3 DNA is TGTGCCAGCAGCCCCCCCGGAAGCAATCAGCCCCAGCATTTT. The whole variable domain, remainder taken from reference TRBV9 and TRBJ1-5, is DSGVTQTPKHLITATGQRVTLRCSPRSGDLSVYWYQQSLDQGLQFLIQYYNGEERAKGNILERFSAQQFPDLHSELNLSSLELGDSALYFCASSPPGSNQPQHFGDGTRLSIL.

This clonotype was detected a few times. The gene calls are TRBV29-1 and TRBJ1-1; D gene uncertain. Trimming left V 6 bases short and J 4 bases short, with 12 bases between. CDR3 size: 12 residues. Germline CDR1 and CDR2: SQVTM and ANQGSEA. CDR3 sequence: CSVRREGTEAFF. The CDR3 DNA reads as TGCAGCGTGAGACGGGAGGGCACTGAAGCTTTCTTT.